This T cell receptor (beta chain) came from a study of shared clonotypes between healthy human individuals. V was clipped by 0 bases and J by 5 bases, with 9 bases between them. The CDR3 spans 14 residues. Germline loops: CDR1 SEHNR, CDR2 FQNEAQ (reference sequence). In the original workflow: Filtering of immunoSEQ junctional sequences could not match full-length read filtering. TCRdb's copy holds only in-frame clones and misses some; the assay was immunoSEQ multiplex PCR. V, J and clone size derive from that table, while D and trimming were established from the DNA sequence. Of some 2,400,000 clones listed, about 94% are singletons.

The clonotype comes from a man aged 18 to 29 in good health. The chain is built from TRBV7-9 and TRBJ2-3; D is unclear. The sequenced sample consisted of naive CD4+ T cells sorted from blood. Subset reported: CD45RA+ positively selected. The CDR3 DNA reads as TGTGCCAGCAGCTTAGCAAAGGGTCAAGATACGCAGTATTTT. Its protein product is CASSLAKGQDTQYF. The full variable domain, rest sourced from reference TRBV7-9 and TRBJ2-3, is DTGVSQNPRHKITKRGQNVTFRCDPISEHNRLYWYRQTLGQGPEFLTYFQNEAQLEKSRLLSDRFSAERPKGSFSTLEIQRTEQGDSAMYLCASSLAKGQDTQYFGPGTRLTVL.